This T cell receptor (beta chain) was sequenced in a study of blood T cell repertoires in COVID-19. Cohort 3 donors counted as recovered after two negative PCRs, clearance, or resolved symptoms. TCRdb's copy holds only in-frame clones and misses some; the assay was immunoSEQ multiplex PCR. The table has roughly 400,000 clones, about 90% seen once. The germline gives CDR1 MDHEN, CDR2 SYDVKM. Trimming at V came to 8 bases and at J to 3 bases, leaving 10 bases not matched to a gene. The CDR3 totals 17 residues. The chain uses TRBV28 and TRBJ2-2, with 12 bases fitting TRBD2. The clonotype comes from a man aged 18 to 29 who had recovered from COVID-19. Material: PBMCs or T cells enriched from blood (not recorded which). CDR3 sequence (DNA): TGTGCCAGCCTTAGGACTAGCGGGATTCAGGACACCGGGGAGCTGTTTTTT. Encoded protein: CASLRTSGIQDTGELFF.